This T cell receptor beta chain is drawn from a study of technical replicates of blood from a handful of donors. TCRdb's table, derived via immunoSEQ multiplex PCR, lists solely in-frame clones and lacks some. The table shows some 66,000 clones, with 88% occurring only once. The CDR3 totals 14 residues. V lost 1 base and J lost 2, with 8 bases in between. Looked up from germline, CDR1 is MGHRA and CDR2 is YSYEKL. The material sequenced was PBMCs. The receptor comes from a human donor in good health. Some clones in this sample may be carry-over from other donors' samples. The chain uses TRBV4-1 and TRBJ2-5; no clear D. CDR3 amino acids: CASSQGGLQETQYF. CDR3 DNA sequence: TGCGCCAGCAGCCAAGGTGGCTTGCAAGAGACCCAGTACTTC.